Detailed here is one TCR beta chain. These data originate in a study of identical twins. In TCRdb, the 5' RACE reads were re-called with MiXCR into one record per CDR3 protein. The table lists some 1,600,000 distinct CDR3 sequences, less than 35% of them singletons, with about 0.25% in the top ten. CDR1 is SNHLY, CDR2 FYNNEI, per germline. Trimming stripped 8 bases from V and 6 bases from J, with 14 bases between. The CDR3 consists of 13 residues. Sequencing was performed on cord blood. The clonotype comes from a newborn girl in good health. The chain recombines TRBV2 with TRBJ2-1, with TRBD2 as a possible D gene (6 bases). CDR3 nucleotide sequence: TGTGCCAGCCGGACTACCCGAGGCAATGAGCAGTTCTTC. Residues: CASRTTRGNEQFF.